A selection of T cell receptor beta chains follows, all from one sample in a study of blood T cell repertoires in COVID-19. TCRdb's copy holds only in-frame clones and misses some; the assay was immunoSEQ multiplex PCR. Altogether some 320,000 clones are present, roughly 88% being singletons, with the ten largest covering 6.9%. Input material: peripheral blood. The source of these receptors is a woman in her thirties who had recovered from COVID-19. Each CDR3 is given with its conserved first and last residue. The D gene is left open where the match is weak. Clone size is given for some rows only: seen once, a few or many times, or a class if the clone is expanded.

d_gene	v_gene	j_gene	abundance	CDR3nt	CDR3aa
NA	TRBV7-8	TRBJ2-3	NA	TGTGCCAGCAGCTTACGACCGGAGGATACGCAGTATTTT	CASSLRPEDTQYF
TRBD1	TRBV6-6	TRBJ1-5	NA	TGTGCCAGCAATTTACCCCCAGGGGGACAGCCCCAGCATTTT	CASNLPPGGQPQHF
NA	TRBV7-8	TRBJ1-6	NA	TGTGCCAGCACCGCGGACAGCAATAATTCACCCCTCCACTTT	CASTADSNNSPLHF
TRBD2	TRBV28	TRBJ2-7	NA	TGTGCCAGCAGTTTTTTAGCGGGGGACGAGCAGTACTTC	CASSFLAGDEQYF
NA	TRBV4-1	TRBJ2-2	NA	TGCGCCAGCAGCCAAGAAGGCCAGACGAGGACCGGGGAGCTGTTTTTT	CASSQEGQTRTGELFF
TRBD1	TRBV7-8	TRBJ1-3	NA	TGTGCCAGCAGCTTAGCCTCCGGGACAGACATATATTTT	CASSLASGTDIYF
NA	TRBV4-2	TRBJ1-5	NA	TGTGCCAGCAGCCAAGATCTCATCTCGGCCCAGCATTTT	CASSQDLISAQHF
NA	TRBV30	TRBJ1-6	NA	TGTGCCTGGAGTGGGCAGGGTAATTCACCCCTCCACTTT	CAWSGQGNSPLHF
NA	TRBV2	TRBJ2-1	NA	TGTGCCATAGGACAGTCCCAGGACAATGAGCAGTTCTTC	CAIGQSQDNEQFF
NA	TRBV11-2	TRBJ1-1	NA	TGTGCCCACGGAAGGAGGCAGACTGAAGCTTTCTTT	CAHGRRQTEAFF
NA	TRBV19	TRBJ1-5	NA	TGTGCCAGCAGGGATAGCAATCAGCCCCAGCATTTT	CASRDSNQPQHF
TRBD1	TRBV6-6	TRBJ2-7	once	TGTGCCAGCAGTTCCCCGGACAGGGGAGTCTACGAGCAGTACTTC	CASSSPDRGVYEQYF
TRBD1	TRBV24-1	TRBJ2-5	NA	TGTGCCACCAGTGATTGGGGACAGCCCCAAGAGACCCAGTACTTC	CATSDWGQPQETQYF
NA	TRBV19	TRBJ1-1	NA	TGTGCCAGTGACCCGGGGAGGTACACTGAAGCTTTCTTT	CASDPGRYTEAFF
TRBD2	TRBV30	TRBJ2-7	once	TGTGCCTGGAGCCGGGGGACTAGCACCTACGAGCAGTACTTC	CAWSRGTSTYEQYF
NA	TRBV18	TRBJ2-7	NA	TGTGCCAGCTCACCACCGGGGGGGCCGGGAGCCTACGAGCAGTACTTC	CASSPPGGPGAYEQYF
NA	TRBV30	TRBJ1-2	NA	TGTGCCTGGATTAAGGACTACAACTATGGCTACACCTTC	CAWIKDYNYGYTF
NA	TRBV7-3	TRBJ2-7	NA	TGTGCCAGCAGCTTATCGGGAAACTACGAGCAGTACTTC	CASSLSGNYEQYF
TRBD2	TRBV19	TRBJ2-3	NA	TGTGCCAGTATGTGGACTAGCGGTACGCAGTATTTT	CASMWTSGTQYF
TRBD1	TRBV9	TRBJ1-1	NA	TGTGCCAGCAGCCCCTGGACAGGCCAAGGGACTGAAGCTTTCTTT	CASSPWTGQGTEAFF
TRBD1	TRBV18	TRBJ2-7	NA	TGTGCCAGCTCAATAAGGACAGGGGGCGACGAGCAGTACTTC	CASSIRTGGDEQYF
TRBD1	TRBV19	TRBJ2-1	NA	TGTGCCAGTAGGAAAAGGGACAGCTCCTACAATGAGCAGTTCTTC	CASRKRDSSYNEQFF
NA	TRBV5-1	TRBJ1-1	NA	TGCGCCAGCAGCTTGGACTTAATGAACACTGAAGCTTTCTTT	CASSLDLMNTEAFF
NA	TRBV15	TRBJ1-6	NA	TGTGCCACCAGCAGAGATATGCGGAGTGGTTCACCCCTCCACTTT	CATSRDMRSGSPLHF
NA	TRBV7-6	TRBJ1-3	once	TGTGCCAGCAGCTTAGATGGAGGGACCGGAAACACCATATATTTT	CASSLDGGTGNTIYF
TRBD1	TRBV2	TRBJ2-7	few	TGTGCCAGCAGGGACAGGGGCTACGAGCAGTACTTC	CASRDRGYEQYF
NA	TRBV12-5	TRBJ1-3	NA	TGTGCTAGTGCGGGGGGCCGCTCTGGAAACACCATATATTTT	CASAGGRSGNTIYF
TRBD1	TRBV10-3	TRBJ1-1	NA	TGTGCCATCAGTGGATACAGGGGTCTGGACACTGAAGCTTTCTTT	CAISGYRGLDTEAFF
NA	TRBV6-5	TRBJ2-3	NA	TGTGCCAGCAGTCCTCAGGGGCTAGGAGATACGCAGTATTTT	CASSPQGLGDTQYF
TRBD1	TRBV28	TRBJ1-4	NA	TGTGCCAGCACCCACCGACAGGGAGGAGGTGAAAAACTGTTTTTT	CASTHRQGGGEKLFF
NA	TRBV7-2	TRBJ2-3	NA	TGTGCCAGCAGCTTAACCCGGGACTCACCAGCAGATACGCAGTATTTT	CASSLTRDSPADTQYF
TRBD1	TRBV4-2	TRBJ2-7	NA	TGTGCCAGCAGCCCCACCGGACAGGGGGCACAAGAGCAGTACTTC	CASSPTGQGAQEQYF
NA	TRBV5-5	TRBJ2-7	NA	TGTGCCAGCAGCTCGGTGGGGCTCAGCTCCTACGAGCAGTACTTC	CASSSVGLSSYEQYF
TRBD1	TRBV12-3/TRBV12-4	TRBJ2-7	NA	TGTGCCAGCACCCCGCAGGGGGTCTACGAGCAGTACTTC	CASTPQGVYEQYF
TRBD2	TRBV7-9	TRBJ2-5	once	TGTGCCAGCAGCTTAGCGCTAACTAGCGGGGAACGAGAGACCCAGTACTTC	CASSLALTSGERETQYF
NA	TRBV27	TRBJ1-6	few	TGTGCCAGCACCGCGTCCGGCTGGGCGCCCCTCCACTTT	CASTASGWAPLHF
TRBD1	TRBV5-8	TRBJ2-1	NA	TGTGCCAGCAGCGCGGGTTTAGGTCAAGGGGGCGAGGACAATGAGCAGTTCTTC	CASSAGLGQGGEDNEQFF
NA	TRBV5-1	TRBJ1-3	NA	TGCGCCAGCAGCTCGGGGGACGGCTCTGGAAACACCATATATTTT	CASSSGDGSGNTIYF
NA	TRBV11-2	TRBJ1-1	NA	TGTGCCAGCAGCTTAAGCGGGAGTGCTTCCGAAGCTTTCTTT	CASSLSGSASEAFF
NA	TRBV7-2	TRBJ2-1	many	TGTGCCAGCAGCACAGGGAGTGGAGTCTACAATGAGCAGTTCTTC	CASSTGSGVYNEQFF
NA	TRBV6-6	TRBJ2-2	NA	TGTGCCAGCAGTTACTCGATTGGGACGGGGAGGGGGGAGCTGTTTTTT	CASSYSIGTGRGELFF
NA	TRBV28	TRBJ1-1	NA	TGTGCCAGCAGTCCACAAGGGGCGGGGTACACTGAAGCTTTCTTT	CASSPQGAGYTEAFF
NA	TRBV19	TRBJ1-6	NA	TGTGCCAGTAGTCCTCGGGTCCTTGATTCACCCCTCCACTTT	CASSPRVLDSPLHF
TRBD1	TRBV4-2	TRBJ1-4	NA	TGTGCCAGCAGCCAACCGGACAGGGCTGCAACTAATGAAAAACTGTTTTTT	CASSQPDRAATNEKLFF
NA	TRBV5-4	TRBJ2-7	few	TGTGCCAGCAGCTTGGACACCGGGATAAACTACGAGCAGTACTTC	CASSLDTGINYEQYF
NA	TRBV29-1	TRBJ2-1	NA	TGCAGCGTTGAACGGCAGGGCCATGAGCAGTTCTTC	CSVERQGHEQFF